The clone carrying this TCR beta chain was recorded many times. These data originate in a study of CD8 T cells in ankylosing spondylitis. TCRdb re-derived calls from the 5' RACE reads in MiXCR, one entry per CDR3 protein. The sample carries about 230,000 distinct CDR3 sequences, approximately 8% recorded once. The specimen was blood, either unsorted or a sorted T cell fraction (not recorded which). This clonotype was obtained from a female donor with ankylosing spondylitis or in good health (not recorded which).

Written as DNA, the CDR3 is TGTGCCGTGGTACCTATAGTGGGGCACCCAGATACGCAGTATTTT. Its protein product is CAVVPIVGHPDTQYF. This chain links TRBV7-7 with TRBJ2-3, with D perhaps TRBD1 (5 bases). CDR1 is SSHAT and CDR2 is FNYEAQ in the germline V gene (reference sequence). The CDR3 is 15 amino acids. The V and J ends lost 11 bases and 4 bases respectively, with 22 bases between them.